The 21 T cell receptor beta chains in this list originate from one sample, sequenced in a study of blood T cell repertoires in COVID-19. The protocol was immunoSEQ multiplex PCR, while the TCRdb copy is restricted to in-frame clones and leaves out a portion. Among roughly 150,000 clones listed, 70% to 90% were seen once. Input material: peripheral blood. These receptors were obtained from a woman between 65 and 79 years old with acute or convalescent COVID-19.

CDR3 sequence reads: CASSQFEGSGTEAFF. As DNA, the CDR3 is TGTGCCAGCAGCCAATTTGAGGGTAGTGGCACTGAAGCTTTCTTT. The V and J genes are TRBV4-2 and TRBJ1-1, with D uncertain. Germline CDR1 reads LGHNA; CDR2 reads YNFKEQ. V was pared by 2 bases and J by 4 bases, with 14 bases between. The CDR3 runs to 15 residues.

The rearrangement joins TRBV5-3 to TRBJ1-6, with 9 bases identical to TRBD1. TRBV5-3 is classed as an ORF, of uncertain function. The V gene end was trimmed by 0 bases and the J gene end by 4 bases; junction bases not matched to a gene: 2. This CDR3 comprises 16 residues. The DNA of the CDR3 is TGTGCCAGAAGCTTGGGGACAGGGGCTTATAATTCACCCCTCCACTTT. Amino acid sequence: CARSLGTGAYNSPLHF.

DNA for the CDR3: TGTGCCATCAGTGATCAGGATATATACGAGCAGTACGTC. Residues: CAISDQDIYEQYV. This chain uses TRBV10-3 with TRBJ2-7; D gene ambiguous. CDR3 length: 13 residues. From germline, CDR1 is ENHRY and CDR2 SYGVKD. The V gene lost 3 bases and the J gene lost 4 bases, with 10 bases spanning the gap.

The chain has TRBV28 and TRBJ2-3, with TRBD2 identical over 10 bases. V gave up 3 bases and J gave up 6 bases; unmatched junction bases: 6. Germline V gene data show CDR1 as MDHEN and CDR2 as SYDVKM. CDR3 size: 15 residues. CDR3 amino acids: CASSLPSGGSDTQYF. DNA of the CDR3: TGTGCCAGCAGTTTGCCTAGCGGGGGATCGGATACGCAGTATTTT.

The rearrangement links TRBV10-1 to TRBJ2-1; 10 bases are a match to TRBD2. The CDR3 has 17 amino acids. V lost 4 bases to trimming and J lost 3 bases; unmatched junction nucleotides: 9. Germline CDR1 reads WNHNN; CDR2 reads SYGVQD (reference sequence). The CDR3 here is CASSGSPPSGGYNEQFF. The CDR3 DNA is TGCGCCAGCAGTGGGAGCCCCCCTAGCGGGGGCTACAATGAGCAGTTCTTC.

The gene calls are TRBV18 and TRBJ2-1; possible D gene TRBD2, 6 bases. The CDR3 runs 16 residues. Trimming pared 2 bases from V and 2 bases from J, leaving 13 bases between. Germline-derived CDR1 and CDR2 are KGHSH and LQKENI. CDR3 loop: CASSPSGDRTYNEQFF. The CDR3 bases are TGTGCCAGCTCACCATCGGGGGACCGAACCTACAATGAGCAGTTCTTC.

This clone was seen more than once but under ten times. This rearrangement joins TRBV2 to TRBJ1-3, with 7 bases that match TRBD1. The ends lost 6 bases at V and 0 bases at J; junction bases unmatched: 5. In germline, CDR1 is SNHLY, CDR2 FYNNEI. This CDR3 spans 15 amino acids. The CDR3 DNA reads TGTGCCAGCAGGACGGGACAGAGCTCTGGAAACACCATATATTTT. It yields the protein CASRTGQSSGNTIYF.

J is TRBJ1-6 and V is TRBV11-2; D remains unclear. Trimming shortened V by 5 bases and J by 0 bases, and 8 bases separated the two germline ends. From germline, CDR1 is SGHAT and CDR2 FQNNGV. The CDR3 length is 15 residues. This CDR3 reads CASSVQTSYNSPLHF. DNA of the CDR3: TGTGCCAGCAGCGTACAGACCTCCTATAATTCACCCCTCCACTTT.

The chain recombines TRBV7-6 with TRBJ2-4; D ambiguous. The CDR3 loop spans 15 amino acids. V was clipped by 5 bases and J by 2 bases, with 13 bases between them. Per germline, CDR1 SGHVS and CDR2 FNYEAQ. DNA for the CDR3: TGTGCCAGCAGCCTCATCCCCGGGTCCAAAAACATTCAGTACTTC. This gives the protein CASSLIPGSKNIQYF.

The chain links TRBV27 to TRBJ2-3, with D unclear. The CDR3 has 14 amino acids. V was clipped by 8 bases and J by 3 bases, with 15 bases between them. Germline CDR1 is MNHEY and CDR2 is SMNVEV (reference sequence). CDR3 nucleotide sequence: TGTGCCAGCCTAAATCTTCTTCGGACAGATACGCAGTATTTT. Protein: CASLNLLRTDTQYF.

The gene calls are TRBV14 and TRBJ1-2; D is uncertain. Trimming pared 3 bases from V and 8 bases from J, leaving 13 bases between. This CDR3 is 13 amino acids long. Germline V CDR1 and CDR2: SGHDN, FVKESK. The CDR3 bases are TGTGCCAGCAGCCAGCAGGCAGCTCGAGGCTACACCTTC. Its protein is CASSQQAARGYTF.

The chain uses TRBV6-5 and TRBJ2-4, with D perhaps TRBD1 (5 bases). This CDR3 spans 14 amino acids. Germline CDR1 and CDR2: MNHEY and SVGAGI. V lost 2 bases, J lost 7 bases, and 12 bases lay in between. The CDR3 here is CASSYEPRQNIQYF. CDR3 DNA: TGTGCCAGCAGTTACGAGCCGCGACAGAACATTCAGTACTTC.

The chain links TRBV19 to TRBJ1-6; no clear D. Germline V lookup: CDR1 LNHDA, CDR2 SQIVND (reference sequence). The CDR3 runs to 16 residues. V was trimmed by 0 bases and J by 5 bases, leaving 11 bases between them. CDR3 in amino acids: CASSIDLNRDNSPLHF. In DNA form, the CDR3 reads TGTGCCAGTAGTATAGATCTGAACAGAGATAATTCACCCCTCCACTTT.

The chain uses TRBV5-1 and TRBJ2-3; a possible D gene is TRBD2 (5 bases). Germline-derived CDR1 and CDR2 are SGHRS and YFSETQ. This CDR3 is 15 amino acids long. Between the trimmed V and J ends, which lost 4 bases and 2 bases, there was a span of 14 bases. CDR3 bases: TGCGCCAGCAGCCGGGGAGTTGATAACACAGATACGCAGTATTTT. It encodes CASSRGVDNTDTQYF.

The rearrangement links TRBV6-5 to TRBJ1-3, with a possible D match to TRBD1 (6 bases). The germline V gene has CDR1 MNHEY and CDR2 SVGAGI. CDR3 size: 15 residues. The ends were cut back, 4 bases at V and 2 bases at J, with 12 bases in the middle. Here the CDR3 reads CASSSHTGTGNTIYF. The CDR3 nucleotides read TGTGCCAGCAGTTCCCACACAGGGACTGGAAACACCATATATTTT.

The chain couples TRBV19 to TRBJ1-1; 7 bases align to TRBD1. Germline V CDR1 and CDR2: LNHDA, SQIVND (reference sequence). J was trimmed by 6 bases and V by 7 bases; bases with no gene match: 17. The CDR3 has 16 amino acids. The CDR3 is CASTPSQGGREAEAFF. The CDR3 DNA sequence: TGTGCCAGTACCCCGAGTCAGGGGGGCAGGGAGGCTGAAGCTTTCTTT.

This clone was counted once. V usage is TRBV28 and J usage is TRBJ1-5; a weak D match, TRBD1 (6 bases). Germline V gives CDR1 MDHEN, CDR2 SYDVKM. The CDR3 loop spans 15 amino acids. The V end lost 4 bases, the J end lost 0 bases, and 10 bases lay between the germline ends. The CDR3 nucleotides read TGTGCCAGCAGTTACAGGGAGAATAGCAATCAGCCCCAGCATTTT. Its translation: CASSYRENSNQPQHF.

The V gene is TRBV7-2, the J gene TRBJ2-2, with a weak D call TRBD1 (5 bases). V dropped 7 bases and J dropped 2 bases, with 20 bases sitting between them. The CDR3 sequence is 17 residues long. The germline V gene has CDR1 SGHTA and CDR2 FQGNSA. The CDR3 loop is CASTPWGPQVNTGELFF. In DNA, the CDR3 is TGTGCCAGCACCCCCTGGGGCCCCCAGGTTAACACCGGGGAGCTGTTTTTT. Based on the CDR3 plus reference TRBV7-2 and TRBJ2-2, the full variable domain is GAGVSQSPSNKVTEKGKDVELRCDPISGHTALYWYRQSLGQGLEFLIYFQGNSAPDKSGLPSDRFSAERTGGSVSTLTIQRTQQEDSAVYLCASTPWGPQVNTGELFFGEGSRLTVL.

The rearrangement links TRBV3-1 (or the pseudogene TRBV3-2) to TRBJ2-5; TRBD2 is a possible D gene (6 bases). CDR3 length: 14 amino acids. CDR1 and CDR2 (germline): LGHDT, YNNKEL (reference sequence). Trimming left V 1 base short and J 4 bases short, with 10 bases between. Here the CDR3 DNA reads TGTGCCAGCAGCCAAGGATATAGCGGAGAGACCCAGTACTTC. Translating gives CASSQGYSGETQYF.

In this sample, this clone is medium-sized. The rearrangement uses TRBV29-1 and TRBJ1-1, with a weak D call TRBD1 (6 bases). CDR3 length: 16 amino acids. CDR1 SQVTM and CDR2 ANQGSEA come from the germline V gene. The V and J ends lost 7 bases and 5 bases respectively, with 26 bases between them. The CDR3 protein is CSAPNPARGSGTEAFF. The CDR3 DNA reads TGCAGCGCTCCAAACCCCGCTAGGGGGTCGGGAACTGAAGCTTTCTTT.

The chain recombines TRBV9 with TRBJ2-1, with D possibly matching TRBD2 (5 bases). Trimming stripped 7 bases from V and 14 bases from J, with 19 bases between. CDR1 is SGDLS, CDR2 YYNGEE, per germline. This CDR3 region has 12 residues. CDR3 sequence (DNA): TGTGCCAGCTCACAGACCCGGGATGGAAAGTTCTTC. This sequence encodes CASSQTRDGKFF.